Listed below are T cell receptor beta chains from one sample, sequenced in a study of blood T cell repertoires in COVID-19. Sequencing used immunoSEQ multiplex PCR; TCRdb keeps in-frame clones, though not all of them. Here the sample spans 200,000 to 300,000 clones, about 80% being singletons. Sequencing was performed on peripheral blood. These TCRs come from a man aged 30 to 39 who had recovered from COVID-19. Both conserved end residues are trimmed from each CDR3. Clone size is not always given. Where it is, it says once, few, many or a class for expanded clones.

V gene	J gene	clone size	CDR3 protein
TRBV5-6	TRBJ2-5	-	ASSSTVTQY
TRBV3-1/TRBV3-2	TRBJ2-5	once	ASSQGTGWETQY
TRBV7-7	TRBJ2-5	once	ASSRNPGNQETQY
TRBV7-9	TRBJ1-1	-	ASSAWETTEAF
TRBV7-9	TRBJ2-7	few	ASSPIPEQY
TRBV5-5	TRBJ2-1	once	ASSLDSLYNEQF
TRBV6-4	TRBJ1-1	many	ASSQRHLKNTEAF
TRBV4-1	TRBJ1-5	-	ASRKEQGINQPQH
TRBV5-4	TRBJ2-1	-	ASSSGVAPGNNEQF
TRBV18	TRBJ2-3	-	ASSPPGGRGTDTQY
TRBV7-3	TRBJ1-1	-	ASSLTASSSKAF
TRBV28	TRBJ2-3	-	ASSRDPGLAGDTQY
TRBV4-2	TRBJ1-2	-	ASSQDQANYGYT
TRBV3-1/TRBV3-2	TRBJ2-2	-	ASSHRGGDTGELF
TRBV5-1	TRBJ1-3	-	ASSLGTGGSLSSGNTIY
TRBV4-1	TRBJ2-5	-	ASSPREAETQY
TRBV2	TRBJ2-2	-	ASSVKRTGTGELF
TRBV4-1	TRBJ1-5	few	ASSQDGSDYQPQH
TRBV9	TRBJ2-3	once	ASSVGGPSTDTQY
TRBV27	TRBJ1-5	-	ASSQFRGVQPQH
TRBV19	TRBJ2-7	few	ASSYRGPPDEQY
TRBV29-1	TRBJ2-5	few	SADRGSQETQY
TRBV6-5	TRBJ1-2	few	ASSFREPTNYGYT
TRBV11-3	TRBJ2-5	-	ASSSRQGAGETQY
TRBV5-3	TRBJ1-6	-	ARSPQRKSDRGNSPLH
TRBV5-1	TRBJ1-2	-	ASSLEGPRYGYT
TRBV7-9	TRBJ1-1	-	ASSLAGAGTEAF
TRBV7-3	TRBJ2-4	-	ASSIGQEGDIQY
TRBV5-1	TRBJ2-3	once	ASSLDPAGGTDTQY